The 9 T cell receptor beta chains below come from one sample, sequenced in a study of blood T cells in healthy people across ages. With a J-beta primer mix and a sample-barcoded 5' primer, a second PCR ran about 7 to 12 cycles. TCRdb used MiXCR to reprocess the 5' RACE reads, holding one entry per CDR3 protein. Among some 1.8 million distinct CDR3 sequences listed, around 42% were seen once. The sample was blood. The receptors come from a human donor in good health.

CDR3 bases: TGTGCCAGCAGACGAAATAGCGGGGGGGACCTATTAAAAAACATTCAGTACTTC. Residues: CASRRNSGGDLLKNIQYF. The chain has TRBV6-5 and TRBJ2-4; 11 positions match TRBD2. Germline CDR1 is MNHEY and CDR2 is SVGAGI. V shed 6 bases, J shed 4 bases, and the junction held 14 bases outside the gene matches. This CDR3 has 18 residues.

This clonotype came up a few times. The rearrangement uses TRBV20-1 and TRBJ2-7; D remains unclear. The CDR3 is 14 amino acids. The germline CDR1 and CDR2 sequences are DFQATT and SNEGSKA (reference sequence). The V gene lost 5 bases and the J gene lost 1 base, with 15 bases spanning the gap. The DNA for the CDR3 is TGCAGTGCTCAGGATACAGCCGAATCCTACGAGCAGTACTTC. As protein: CSAQDTAESYEQYF.

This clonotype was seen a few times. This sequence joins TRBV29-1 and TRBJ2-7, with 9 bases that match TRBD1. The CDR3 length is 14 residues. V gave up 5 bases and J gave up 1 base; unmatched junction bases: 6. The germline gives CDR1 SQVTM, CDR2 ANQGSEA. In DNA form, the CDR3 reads TGCAGCGTTCTGGCCGGACAGGGGTCCTACGAGCAGTACTTC. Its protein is CSVLAGQGSYEQYF.

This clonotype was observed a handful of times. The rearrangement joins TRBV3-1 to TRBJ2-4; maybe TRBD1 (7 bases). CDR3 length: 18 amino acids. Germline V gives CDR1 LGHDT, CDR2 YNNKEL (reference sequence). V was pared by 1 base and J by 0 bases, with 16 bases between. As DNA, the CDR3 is TGTGCCAGCAGCCAAGTCGCGAGACAGGGACTAGCCAAAAACATTCAGTACTTC. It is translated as CASSQVARQGLAKNIQYF.

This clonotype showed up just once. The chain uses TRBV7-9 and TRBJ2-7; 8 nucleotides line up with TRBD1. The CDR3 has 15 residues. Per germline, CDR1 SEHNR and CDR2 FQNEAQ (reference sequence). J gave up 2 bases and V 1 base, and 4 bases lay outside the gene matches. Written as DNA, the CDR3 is TGTGCCAGCAGCTTAGGCAGGGGGCGGCCCTACGAGCAGTACTTC. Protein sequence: CASSLGRGRPYEQYF.

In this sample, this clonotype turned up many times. In DNA form, the CDR3 reads TGTGCCAGCAGCTTAAAACCAGATACGCAGTATTTT. Translating it yields CASSLKPDTQYF. This rearrangement joins TRBV7-2 to TRBJ2-3; D is ambiguous. The CDR3 sequence is 12 residues long. The V and J ends lost 2 bases and 4 bases respectively, with 4 bases between them. The germline CDR1 and CDR2 sequences are SGHTA and FQGNSA.

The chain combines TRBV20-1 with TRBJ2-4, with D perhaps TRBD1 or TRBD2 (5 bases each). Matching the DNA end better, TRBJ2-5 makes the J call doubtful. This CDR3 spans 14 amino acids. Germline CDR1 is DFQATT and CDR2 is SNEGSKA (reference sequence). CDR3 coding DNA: TGCAGTGCCATCGGGGCCCCGGGTGGGGAGACCCAGTACTTC. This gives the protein CSAIGAPGGETQYF.

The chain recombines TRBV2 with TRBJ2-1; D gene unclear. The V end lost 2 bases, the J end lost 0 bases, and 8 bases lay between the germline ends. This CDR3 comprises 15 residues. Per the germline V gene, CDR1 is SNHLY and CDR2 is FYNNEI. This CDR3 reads CASSELDSSYNEQFF. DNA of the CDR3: TGTGCCAGCAGTGAATTGGATAGCTCCTACAATGAGCAGTTCTTC.

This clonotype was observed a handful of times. The CDR3 coding sequence is TGTGCCAGCAGTTTCGACAGGGGGCATAATTCACCCCTCCACTTT. The encoded protein is CASSFDRGHNSPLHF. The rearrangement links TRBV7-2 to TRBJ1-6, with 10 positions matching TRBD1. The ends lost 6 bases at V and 5 bases at J; junction bases unmatched: 4. Germline CDR1 is SGHTA and CDR2 is FQGNSA. The CDR3 covers 15 residues.